The next 20 T cell receptor beta chains were all read from a single sample in a study of response to subunit inactivated influenza vaccine. TCRdb used MiXCR to reprocess the RT-PCR reads, holding one entry per CDR3 protein. This table holds under 550,000 distinct CDR3 sequences, around 8% found once. The sample consisted of PBMCs from blood, taken 23 months after vaccination. These receptors were collected from a man between 45 and 75 years old who received an inactivated influenza vaccine.

A few counts support this clonotype. The chain recombines TRBV7-2 with TRBJ1-2, with 10 bases matching TRBD1. In germline, CDR1 is SGHTA, CDR2 FQGNSA. This CDR3 spans 15 amino acids. V dropped 1 base and J dropped 8; count of bases not matched to a gene: 7. DNA for the CDR3: TGTGCCAGCAGCTTAGAGGGACAGGGGTTGCTCGGCTACACCTTC. As protein: CASSLEGQGLLGYTF.

This clonotype was detected ten times or more. The chain employs TRBV4-1 and TRBJ1-2, with 10 bases aligning to TRBD1. This CDR3 has 14 residues. V dropped 2 bases and J dropped 7; count of bases not matched to a gene: 4. Looked up from germline, CDR1 is MGHRA and CDR2 is YSYEKL. CDR3 loop: CASSQPRTGGGYTF. The CDR3, as DNA: TGCGCCAGCAGCCAACCCAGGACAGGGGGTGGCTACACCTTC.

The genes are TRBV7-9 and TRBJ2-1; 9 bases line up with TRBD2. Germline V lookup: CDR1 SEHNR, CDR2 FQNEAQ (reference sequence). CDR3 size: 16 residues. J lost 5 bases, V lost 5 bases, and 10 bases had no gene match. The CDR3 coding sequence is TGTGCCAGCAGCCGAAGGGGCGGGGGGGCCCACAATGAGCAGTTCTTC. Translating gives CASSRRGGGAHNEQFF.

This clonotype appeared many times. This chain uses TRBV28 with TRBJ1-1; D is ambiguous. Germline V gene lookup returns CDR1 MDHEN and CDR2 SYDVKM. This CDR3 has 14 amino acids. The germline V and J ends were trimmed by 1 base and 6 bases, with 12 bases remaining between them. The CDR3 bases are TGTGCCAGCAGTTTATTATTTTTGGGATCTGAAGCTTTCTTT. Protein: CASSLLFLGSEAFF.

This clonotype was recorded at least ten times. The V and J genes are TRBV12-3 or TRBV12-4 and TRBJ1-2; no clear D gene. The V gene lost 5 bases and the J gene lost 6 bases, with 10 bases spanning the gap. The CDR3 length is 12 residues. Written as DNA, the CDR3 is TGTGCCAGCAGTGGAGAGGTGGATGGCTACACCTTC. As protein: CASSGEVDGYTF.

This rearrangement joins TRBV20-1 to TRBJ1-5; the D is unclear. This CDR3 is built from 13 residues. The V gene's germline CDR1 is DFQATT and CDR2 SNEGSKA (reference sequence). V was shortened by 6 bases and J by 7 bases, with 16 bases between the two germline ends. The CDR3 here is CSAPVGGSQPQHF. CDR3 nucleotide sequence: TGCAGTGCCCCCGTGGGAGGGTCCCAGCCCCAGCATTTT.

This clonotype was counted ten times or more. One junction end does not reproduce the germline sequence, and a read error may be involved. This chain joins TRBV12-3 or TRBV12-4 and TRBJ2-1, with TRBD1 as a possible D gene (6 bases). The CDR3 loop spans 13 amino acids. CDR3 in amino acids: CASSLGRGNEQFF. The CDR3 region has the DNA TGCGCCAGCAGCTTAGGCAGGGGCAATGAGCAGTTCTTC.

This clonotype was seen ten or more times. The chain carries TRBV15 and TRBJ2-1; D unclear. The CDR3 contains 14 residues. Trimming took 0 bases from V and 7 from J, leaving 10 bases between them. Germline CDR1 reads LNHNV; CDR2 reads YYDKDF (reference sequence). The CDR3 is CATSRERVGNEQFF. In DNA, the CDR3 is TGTGCCACCAGCAGAGAACGGGTGGGAAATGAGCAGTTCTTC.

This clonotype was counted only a few times. The chain is built from TRBV6-1 and TRBJ2-3; 7 nucleotides line up with TRBD2. The CDR3 consists of 15 residues. Per germline, CDR1 MNHNS and CDR2 SASEGT. The ends lost 7 bases at V and 2 bases at J; junction bases unmatched: 9. CDR3 bases: TGTGCCAGCACCAAAAAGGGACTAACCACAGATACGCAGTATTTT. Its protein product is CASTKKGLTTDTQYF.

This clonotype occurred many times. The V call is TRBV12-3 or TRBV12-4, the J call TRBJ1-3; D is unclear. This CDR3 has 14 residues. With 2 bases removed from V and 0 bases from J, the gap between germline ends came to 5 bases. CDR3 bases: TGTGCCAGCAGTTTACCGGGCTCTGGAAACACCATATATTTT. Residues: CASSLPGSGNTIYF.

This clonotype was seen more than once but under ten times. This chain connects TRBV20-1 to TRBJ2-7; D unclear. This CDR3 has 13 residues. Germline assignment: CDR1 DFQATT and CDR2 SNEGSKA (reference sequence). V was trimmed by 3 bases and J by 7 bases, leaving 16 bases between them. The CDR3 region is CSAREGPLREQYF. The CDR3 nucleotides are TGCAGTGCTAGGGAAGGGCCCCTTAGGGAGCAGTACTTC.

This clonotype was seen only a few times. J is TRBJ2-1 and V is TRBV12-3 or TRBV12-4, with D possibly being TRBD1 (5 bases). The CDR3 covers 13 residues. Trimming shortened V by 1 base and J by 9 bases, and 10 bases separated the two germline ends. CDR3 in DNA: TGTGCCAGCAGTTTAGACGGTAGGGGTGAGCAGTTCTTC. It encodes CASSLDGRGEQFF.

This clonotype was detected a few times. The rearrangement links TRBV27 to TRBJ1-5; D is unresolved. V gave up 1 base and J gave up 5 bases, with 12 bases separating them. Per germline, CDR1 MNHEY and CDR2 SMNVEV (reference sequence). The CDR3 spans 15 residues. CDR3 nucleotides: TGTGCCAGCAGTTTATTGCCGTCGGGCGATCAGCCCCAGCATTTT. Translation gives CASSLLPSGDQPQHF.

In its sample, this clonotype was seen many times. The chain carries TRBV27 and TRBJ2-3, with 7 positions matching TRBD2. The germline V gene encodes CDR1 MNHEY and CDR2 SMNVEV (reference sequence). J lost 9 bases, V lost 7 bases, and 13 bases had no gene match. The CDR3 loop spans 14 amino acids. In DNA form, the CDR3 reads TGTGCCAGCACCCAATTCGGGGGGAGAGGGACGCAGTATTTT. It codes for CASTQFGGRGTQYF.

As for this clonotype: This may arise from a read error, as a much more abundant clone is one base away. The gene calls are TRBV5-1 and TRBJ1-2; D is unclear. Germline V CDR1 and CDR2: SGHRS, YFSETQ. The CDR3 sequence is 13 residues long. The CDR3 here is CAGRPDTVDGYTF. The CDR3 nucleotides are TGCGCCGGCAGACCTGACACGGTAGATGGCTACACCTTC.

This clonotype was seen at least ten times. The J gene is TRBJ2-1, the V gene TRBV29-1; perhaps D is TRBD1 or TRBD2 (7 bases each). The V end was cut by 7 bases, the J end by 9 bases, with 16 bases between. This CDR3 has 12 residues. Germline CDR1 and CDR2: SQVTM and ANQGSEA. CDR3 sequence: CSAGPGGGEQFF. The CDR3 DNA reads TGCAGCGCTGGACCAGGGGGGGGTGAGCAGTTCTTC.

This clonotype was observed at least ten times. The gene calls are TRBV20-1 and TRBJ1-1; no clear D. Germline V gene sequence: CDR1 DFQATT, CDR2 SNEGSKA (reference sequence). The length of the CDR3 is 12 residues. The germline V and J ends were trimmed by 3 bases and 7 bases, with 12 bases remaining between them. As DNA, the CDR3 is TGCAGTGCTAGTCGGGGTACCCTTGAAGCTTTCTTT. It yields the protein CSASRGTLEAFF.

This clonotype was observed a few times. This chain joins TRBV30 and TRBJ1-1; D not certain. The CDR3 loop spans 14 amino acids. The germline V gene encodes CDR1 GTSNPN and CDR2 SVGIG (reference sequence). V was pared by 3 bases and J by 0 bases, with 11 bases between. CDR3 DNA: TGTGCCTGGAGCCCTATGAGAATGAACACTGAAGCTTTCTTT. This codes for CAWSPMRMNTEAFF.

This clonotype was detected many times. The V gene is TRBV20-1, the J gene TRBJ1-1, with D unclear. Germline values: CDR1 DFQATT, CDR2 SNEGSKA (reference sequence). CDR3 length equals 13 residues. V dropped 4 bases and J dropped 1 base, with 10 bases sitting between them. The CDR3 region is CSAKTWENTEAFF. Here the CDR3 DNA reads TGCAGTGCTAAGACCTGGGAGAACACTGAAGCTTTCTTT.

The chain employs TRBV4-2 and TRBJ1-3; a possible D gene is TRBD1 (5 bases). V was cut by 0 bases and J by 4 bases, with 10 bases left in between. This CDR3 has 15 residues. Germline assignment: CDR1 LGHNA and CDR2 YNFKEQ. CDR3 nucleotide sequence: TGTGCCAGCAGCCAAGAGGACAACTCCGGAAACACCATATATTTT. Translated: CASSQEDNSGNTIYF.